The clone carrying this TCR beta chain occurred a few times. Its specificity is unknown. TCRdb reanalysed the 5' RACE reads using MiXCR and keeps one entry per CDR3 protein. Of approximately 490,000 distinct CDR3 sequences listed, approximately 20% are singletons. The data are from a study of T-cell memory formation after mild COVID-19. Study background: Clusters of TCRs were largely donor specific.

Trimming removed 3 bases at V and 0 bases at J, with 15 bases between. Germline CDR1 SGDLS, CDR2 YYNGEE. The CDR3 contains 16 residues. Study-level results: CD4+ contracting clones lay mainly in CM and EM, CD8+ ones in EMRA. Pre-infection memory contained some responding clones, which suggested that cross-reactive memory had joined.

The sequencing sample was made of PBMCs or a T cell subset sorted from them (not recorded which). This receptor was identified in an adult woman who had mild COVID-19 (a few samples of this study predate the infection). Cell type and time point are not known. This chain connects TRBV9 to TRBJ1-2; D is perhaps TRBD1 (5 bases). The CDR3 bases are TGTGCCAGCAGCGGGGGCTTAGTCCCAACTAACTATGGCTACACCTTC. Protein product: CASSGGLVPTNYGYTF.